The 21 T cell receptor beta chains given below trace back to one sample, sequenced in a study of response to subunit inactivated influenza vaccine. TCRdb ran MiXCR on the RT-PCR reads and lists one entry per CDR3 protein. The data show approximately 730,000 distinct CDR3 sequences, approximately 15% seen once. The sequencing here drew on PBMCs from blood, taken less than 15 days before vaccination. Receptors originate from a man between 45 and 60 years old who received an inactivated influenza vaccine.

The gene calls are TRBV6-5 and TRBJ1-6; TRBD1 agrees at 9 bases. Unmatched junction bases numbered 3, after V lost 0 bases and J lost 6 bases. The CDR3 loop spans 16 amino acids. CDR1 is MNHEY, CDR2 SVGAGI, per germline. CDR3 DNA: TGTGCCAGCAGTTACTCCACAGGGGGCATTAATTCACCCCTCCACTTT. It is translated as CASSYSTGGINSPLHF.

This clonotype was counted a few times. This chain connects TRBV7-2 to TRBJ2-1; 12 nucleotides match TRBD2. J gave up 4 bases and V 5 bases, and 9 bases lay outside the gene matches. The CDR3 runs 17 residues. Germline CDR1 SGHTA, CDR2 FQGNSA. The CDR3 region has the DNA TGTGCCAGCAGCCGTACCGGGACTAGCGGGTCGTACAATGAGCAGTTCTTC. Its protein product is CASSRTGTSGSYNEQFF.

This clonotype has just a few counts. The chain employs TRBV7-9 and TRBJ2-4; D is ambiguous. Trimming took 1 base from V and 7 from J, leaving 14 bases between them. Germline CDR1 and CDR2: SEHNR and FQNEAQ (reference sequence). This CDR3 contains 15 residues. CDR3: CASSLVPSLGNIQYF. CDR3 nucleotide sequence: TGTGCCAGCAGCTTAGTTCCTTCTCTGGGGAACATTCAGTACTTC. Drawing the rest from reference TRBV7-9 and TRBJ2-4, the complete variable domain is DTGVSQNPRHKITKRGQNVTFRCDPISEHNRLYWYRQTLGQGPEFLTYFQNEAQLEKSRLLSDRFSAERPKGSFSTLEIQRTEQGDSAMYLCASSLVPSLGNIQYFGAGTRLSVL.

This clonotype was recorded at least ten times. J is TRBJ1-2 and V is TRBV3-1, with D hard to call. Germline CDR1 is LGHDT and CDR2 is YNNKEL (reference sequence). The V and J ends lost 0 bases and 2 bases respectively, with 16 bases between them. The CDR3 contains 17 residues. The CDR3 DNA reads TGTGCCAGCAGCCAAGATAAGTTCCAGGCAAGAAACTATGGCTACACCTTC. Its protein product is CASSQDKFQARNYGYTF.

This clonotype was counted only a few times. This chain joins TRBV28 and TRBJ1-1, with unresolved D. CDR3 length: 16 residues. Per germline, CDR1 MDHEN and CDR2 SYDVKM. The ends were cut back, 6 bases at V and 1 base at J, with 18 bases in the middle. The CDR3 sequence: CASSRGRTSSNTEAFF. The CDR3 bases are TGTGCCAGCAGCCGTGGCAGGACCTCCTCGAACACTGAAGCTTTCTTT.

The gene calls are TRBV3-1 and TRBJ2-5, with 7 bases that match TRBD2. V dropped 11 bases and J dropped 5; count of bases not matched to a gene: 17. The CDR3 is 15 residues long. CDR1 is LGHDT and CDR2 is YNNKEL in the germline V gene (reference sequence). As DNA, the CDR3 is TGTGCCTCCTGCCAAGGTTCGCGGGAGTGGGAGACCCAGTACTTC. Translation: CASCQGSREWETQYF.

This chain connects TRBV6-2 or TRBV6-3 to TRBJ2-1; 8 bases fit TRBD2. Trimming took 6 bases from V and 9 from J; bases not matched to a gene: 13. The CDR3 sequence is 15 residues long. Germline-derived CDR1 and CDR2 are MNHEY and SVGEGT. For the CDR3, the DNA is TGTGCCAGCAGACCCACTAGCGGCCGATTGGGTGAGCAGTTCTTC. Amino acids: CASRPTSGRLGEQFF.

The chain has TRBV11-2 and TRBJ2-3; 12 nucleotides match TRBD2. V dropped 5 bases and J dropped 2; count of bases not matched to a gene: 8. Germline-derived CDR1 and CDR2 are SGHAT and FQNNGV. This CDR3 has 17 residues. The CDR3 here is CASSPYLAGGITDTQYF. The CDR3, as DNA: TGTGCCAGCAGCCCCTATCTAGCGGGGGGGATCACAGATACGCAGTATTTT.

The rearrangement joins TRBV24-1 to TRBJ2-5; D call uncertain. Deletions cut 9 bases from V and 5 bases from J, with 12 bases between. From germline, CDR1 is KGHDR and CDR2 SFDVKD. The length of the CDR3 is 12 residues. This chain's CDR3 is CATARGPETQYF. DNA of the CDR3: TGTGCCACCGCGCGAGGCCCGGAGACCCAGTACTTC.

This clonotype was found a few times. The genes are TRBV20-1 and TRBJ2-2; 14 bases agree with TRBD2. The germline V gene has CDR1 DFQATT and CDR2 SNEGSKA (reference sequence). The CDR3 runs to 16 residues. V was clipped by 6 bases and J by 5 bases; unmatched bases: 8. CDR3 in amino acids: CSAPRLAGGVTGELFF. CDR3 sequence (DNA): TGCAGTGCCCCAAGACTAGCGGGAGGGGTTACCGGGGAGCTGTTTTTT.

This CDR3 is CASSLRNRGGEQYF. The CDR3 bases are TGTGCCAGCAGCTTAAGGAACAGGGGAGGCGAGCAGTACTTC. This sequence joins TRBV7-2 and TRBJ2-7, with D perhaps TRBD1 (7 bases). Germline V CDR1 and CDR2: SGHTA, FQGNSA. V lost 2 bases, J lost 6 bases, and 14 bases lay in between. This CDR3 contains 14 residues.

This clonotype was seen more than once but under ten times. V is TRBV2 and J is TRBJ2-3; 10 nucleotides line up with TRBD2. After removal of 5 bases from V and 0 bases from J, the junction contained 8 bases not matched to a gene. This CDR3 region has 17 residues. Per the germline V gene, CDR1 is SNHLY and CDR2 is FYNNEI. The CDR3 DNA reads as TGTGCCAGCAGTCCACACACTAGCGGGGAGAGCACAGATACGCAGTATTTT. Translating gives CASSPHTSGESTDTQYF.

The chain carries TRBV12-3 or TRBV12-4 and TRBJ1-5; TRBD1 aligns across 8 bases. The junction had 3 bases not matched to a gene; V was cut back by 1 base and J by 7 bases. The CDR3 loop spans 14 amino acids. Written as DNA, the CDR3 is TGTGCCAGCAGTTTAGTTCCAGGGGGCCAGCCCCAGCATTTT. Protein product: CASSLVPGGQPQHF.

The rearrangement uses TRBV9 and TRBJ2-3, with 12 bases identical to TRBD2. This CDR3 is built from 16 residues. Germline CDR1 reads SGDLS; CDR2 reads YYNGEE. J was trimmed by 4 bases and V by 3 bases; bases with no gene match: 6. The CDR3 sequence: CASSGNLAGGPDTQYF. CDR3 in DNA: TGTGCCAGCAGCGGAAACCTAGCGGGAGGGCCAGATACGCAGTATTTT.

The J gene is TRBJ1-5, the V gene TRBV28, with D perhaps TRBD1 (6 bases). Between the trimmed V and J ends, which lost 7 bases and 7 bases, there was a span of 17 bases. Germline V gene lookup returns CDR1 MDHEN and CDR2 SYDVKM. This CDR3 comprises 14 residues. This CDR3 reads CASTTQGVIQPQHF. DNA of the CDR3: TGTGCCAGCACGACACAGGGTGTAATCCAGCCCCAGCATTTT.

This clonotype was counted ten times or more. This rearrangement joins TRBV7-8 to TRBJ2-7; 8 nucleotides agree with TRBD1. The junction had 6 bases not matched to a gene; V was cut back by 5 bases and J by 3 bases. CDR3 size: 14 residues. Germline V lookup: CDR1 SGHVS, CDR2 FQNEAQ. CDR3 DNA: TGTGCCAGCAGCGAAGGACAGGGATTCTACGAGCAGTACTTC. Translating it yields CASSEGQGFYEQYF.

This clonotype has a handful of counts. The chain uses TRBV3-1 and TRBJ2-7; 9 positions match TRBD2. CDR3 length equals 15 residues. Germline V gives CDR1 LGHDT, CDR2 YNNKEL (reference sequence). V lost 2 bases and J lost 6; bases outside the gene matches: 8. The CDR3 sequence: CASSQRIAGVGEQYF. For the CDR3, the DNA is TGTGCCAGCAGCCAAAGGATAGCGGGAGTGGGCGAGCAGTACTTC.

Here the CDR3 DNA reads TGCAGTGCTAGTATCAGGGAAGGTTCACCCCTCCACTTT. Translating gives CSASIREGSPLHF. The chain combines TRBV20-1 with TRBJ1-6, with TRBD1 as a possible D gene (5 bases). The germline V gene encodes CDR1 DFQATT and CDR2 SNEGSKA (reference sequence). V was trimmed by 3 bases and J by 9 bases, leaving 12 bases between them. The CDR3 contains 13 residues.

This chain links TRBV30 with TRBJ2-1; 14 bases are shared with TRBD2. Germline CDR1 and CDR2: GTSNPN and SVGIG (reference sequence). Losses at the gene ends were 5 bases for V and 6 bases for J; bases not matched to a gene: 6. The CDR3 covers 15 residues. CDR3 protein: CAWGPGLAGANEQFF. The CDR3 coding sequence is TGTGCCTGGGGGCCGGGACTAGCGGGAGCCAATGAGCAGTTCTTC.

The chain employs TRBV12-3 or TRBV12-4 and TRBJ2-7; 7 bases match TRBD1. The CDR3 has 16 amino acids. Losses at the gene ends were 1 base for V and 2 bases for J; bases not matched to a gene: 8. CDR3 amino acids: CASSLERGLSTYEQYF. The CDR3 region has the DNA TGTGCCAGCAGTTTAGAAAGGGGGCTTTCTACCTACGAGCAGTACTTC.

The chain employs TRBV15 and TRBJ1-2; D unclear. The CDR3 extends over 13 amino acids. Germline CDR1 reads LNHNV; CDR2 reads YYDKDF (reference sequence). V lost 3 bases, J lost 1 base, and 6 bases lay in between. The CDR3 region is CATSRENNYGYTF. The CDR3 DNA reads TGTGCCACCAGCAGGGAGAATAACTATGGCTACACCTTC.